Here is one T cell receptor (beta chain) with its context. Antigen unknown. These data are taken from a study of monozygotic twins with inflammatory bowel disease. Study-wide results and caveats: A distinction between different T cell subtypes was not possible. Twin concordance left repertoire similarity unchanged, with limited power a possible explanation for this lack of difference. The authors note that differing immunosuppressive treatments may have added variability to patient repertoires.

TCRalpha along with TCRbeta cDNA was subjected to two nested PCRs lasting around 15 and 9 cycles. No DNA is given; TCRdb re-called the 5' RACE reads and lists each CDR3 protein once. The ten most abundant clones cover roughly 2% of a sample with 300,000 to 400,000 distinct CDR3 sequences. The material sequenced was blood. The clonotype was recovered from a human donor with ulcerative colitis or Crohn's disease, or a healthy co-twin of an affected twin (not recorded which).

CDR3: CSARDSSYGYTF. The rearrangement links TRBV20-1 to TRBJ1-2. Germline CDR1 and CDR2: DFQATT and SNEGSKA (reference sequence). There are 12 residues in the CDR3.